These 10 T cell receptor beta chains were sequenced from one sample in a study of shared clonotypes between healthy human individuals. Data came from immunoSEQ multiplex PCR; TCRdb stores just in-frame clones and leaves some out. The repertoire holds some 630,000 clones, about two thirds seen once, with approximately 1.8% in the top ten. Sample: memory CD4+ T cells sorted from blood. Noted subset: CD45RA-negative fraction. Receptors originate from a woman between 25 and 40 years old in good health.

Only a few counts were recorded for this clone. This chain joins TRBV2 and TRBJ2-4, with TRBD2 matching over 15 bases. Germline lookup yields CDR1 SNHLY and CDR2 FYNNEI. The CDR3 has 14 residues. V lost 9 bases to trimming and J lost 6 bases; unmatched junction nucleotides: 3. CDR3 region: CARSGLAGGNIQYF. The DNA for the CDR3 is TGTGCCAGGTCGGGACTAGCGGGAGGAAACATTCAGTACTTC. The full variable domain, completed using reference TRBV2 and TRBJ2-4, is EPEVTQTPSHQVTQMGQEVILRCVPISNHLYFYWYRQILGQKVEFLVSFYNNEISEKSEIFDDQFSVERPDGSNFTLKIRSTKLEDSAMYFCARSGLAGGNIQYFGAGTRLSVL.

Concerning this clone itself: Other nucleotide sequences in the sample specify the same CDR3. This chain uses TRBV14 with TRBJ1-4; 8 bases align to TRBD1. V lost 2 bases and J lost 2; bases outside the gene matches: 1. The CDR3 is made up of 15 amino acids. CDR1 is SGHDN and CDR2 is FVKESK in the germline V gene. The CDR3 DNA reads TGTGCCAGCAGCCAACGGACAGGGACTAATGAAAAACTGTTTTTT. Translation gives CASSQRTGTNEKLFF.

The table lists this clone with a few counts. The CDR3 protein is CASSNDRGFGYTF. The CDR3 DNA sequence: TGTGCCAGTAGTAACGACAGGGGCTTTGGCTACACCTTC. V gene TRBV19 combines with J gene TRBJ1-2; TRBD1 matches at 8 bases. Germline lookup yields CDR1 LNHDA and CDR2 SQIVND (reference sequence). The CDR3 runs 13 residues. The J segment lost 7 bases and the V segment lost 4 bases, leaving 5 bases of the junction unmatched.

This clone has only one observation. The chain links TRBV15 to TRBJ2-7; the D gene is possibly TRBD2 (5 bases). Trimming stripped 0 bases from V and 2 bases from J, with 11 bases between. The CDR3 contains 15 residues. From germline, CDR1 is LNHNV and CDR2 YYDKDF (reference sequence). CDR3 sequence reads: CATSREPSGPYEQYF. The CDR3 DNA follows: TGTGCCACCAGCAGAGAACCCAGCGGACCCTACGAGCAGTACTTC. The full variable domain, with the rest looked up from reference TRBV15 and TRBJ2-7, is DAMVIQNPRYQVTQFGKPVTLSCSQTLNHNVMYWYQQKSSQAPKLLFHYYDKDFNNEADTPDNFQSRRPNTSFCFLDIRSPGLGDTAMYLCATSREPSGPYEQYFGPGTRLTVT.

In its sample, this clone was seen once. The rearrangement joins TRBV18 to TRBJ2-4, with D maybe TRBD1 (5 bases). Between the trimmed V and J ends, which lost 0 bases and 0 bases, there was a span of 12 bases. The CDR3 has 17 amino acids. Germline V gene sequence: CDR1 KGHSH, CDR2 LQKENI. The CDR3 reads CASSPPQGGLAKNIQYF. The DNA for the CDR3 is TGTGCCAGCTCACCACCCCAGGGCGGATTAGCCAAAAACATTCAGTACTTC.

This clone was seen more than once but under ten times. The V call is TRBV30, the J call TRBJ1-2; no clear D gene. Trimming removed 0 bases at V and 2 bases at J, with 10 bases between. The CDR3 totals 14 residues. Germline CDR1 reads GTSNPN; CDR2 reads SVGIG (reference sequence). The CDR3 sequence: CAWSVNVGNYGYTF. For the CDR3, the DNA is TGTGCCTGGAGTGTAAACGTGGGCAACTATGGCTACACCTTC.

The chain combines TRBV6-5 with TRBJ2-6; D may be TRBD1 or TRBD2 (5 bases each). Germline assignment: CDR1 MNHEY and CDR2 SVGAGI. The CDR3 is made up of 15 amino acids. V lost 6 bases, J lost 4 bases, and 13 bases lay in between. CDR3 nucleotide sequence: TGTGCCAGCAGGATCTTGAGGGACGGGGCCAACGTCCTGACTTTC. This encodes CASRILRDGANVLTF.

V is TRBV4-1 and J is TRBJ2-3; TRBD2 aligns across 10 bases. Germline loops: CDR1 MGHRA, CDR2 YSYEKL. Unmatched junction bases numbered 17, after V lost 1 base and J lost 10 bases. This CDR3 has 18 amino acids. DNA of the CDR3: TGCGCCAGCAGCCAAGCACCCACTACCGGGACTAGCGTGAGCGCGCAGTATTTT. This codes for CASSQAPTTGTSVSAQYF.

DNA of the CDR3: TGTGCCAGCAGACCACTAGCGGGAGGGGTTTTGAACTACAATGAGCAGTTCTTC. Encoded protein: CASRPLAGGVLNYNEQFF. This sequence joins TRBV7-2 and TRBJ2-1, with 13 bases lining up with TRBD2. Trimming took 6 bases from V and 3 from J; bases not matched to a gene: 11. Germline V gives CDR1 SGHTA, CDR2 FQGNSA. The CDR3 is made up of 18 amino acids.

The rearrangement links TRBV18 to TRBJ1-2; D gene unclear. Germline V lookup: CDR1 KGHSH, CDR2 LQKENI. V lost 3 bases and J 4 bases, leaving 15 bases between the germline ends. The CDR3 is made up of 15 amino acids. The CDR3 bases are TGTGCCAGCTCACCCTCAAGGGCCGGGCGCTATGGCTACACCTTC. Residues: CASSPSRAGRYGYTF.